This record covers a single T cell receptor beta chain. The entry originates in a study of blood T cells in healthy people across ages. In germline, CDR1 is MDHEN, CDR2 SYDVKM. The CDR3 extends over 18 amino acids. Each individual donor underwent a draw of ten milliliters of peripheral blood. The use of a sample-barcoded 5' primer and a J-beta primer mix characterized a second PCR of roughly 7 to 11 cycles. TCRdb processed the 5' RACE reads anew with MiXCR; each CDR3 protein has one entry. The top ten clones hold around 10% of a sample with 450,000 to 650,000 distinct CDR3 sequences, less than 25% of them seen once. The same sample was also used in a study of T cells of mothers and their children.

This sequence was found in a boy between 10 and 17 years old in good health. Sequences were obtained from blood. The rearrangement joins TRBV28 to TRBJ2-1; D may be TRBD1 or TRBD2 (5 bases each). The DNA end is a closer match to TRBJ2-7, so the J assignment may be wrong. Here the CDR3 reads CASSLVYWPGPNSYEQYF. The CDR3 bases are TGTGCCAGCAGTTTAGTATATTGGCCGGGACCGAACTCCTACGAGCAGTACTTC.